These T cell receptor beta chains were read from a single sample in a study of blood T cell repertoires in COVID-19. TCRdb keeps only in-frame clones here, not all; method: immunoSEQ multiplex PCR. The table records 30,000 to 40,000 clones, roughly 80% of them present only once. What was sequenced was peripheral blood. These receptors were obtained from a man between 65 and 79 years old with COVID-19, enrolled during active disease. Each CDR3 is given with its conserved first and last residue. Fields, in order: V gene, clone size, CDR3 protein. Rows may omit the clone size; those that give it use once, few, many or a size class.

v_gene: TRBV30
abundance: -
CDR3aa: CAWSVLNEQYF

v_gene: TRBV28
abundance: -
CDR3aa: CASSFDWIRRNEQFF

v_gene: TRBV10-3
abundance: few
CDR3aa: CAIRGRVAEQYF

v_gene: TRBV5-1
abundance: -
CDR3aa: CASSLTGGAGPQETQYF

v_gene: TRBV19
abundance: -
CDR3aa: CASSPQGARGANVLTF

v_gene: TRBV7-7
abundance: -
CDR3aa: CASSLGRTSIYNEQFF

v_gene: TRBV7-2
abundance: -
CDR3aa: CASSLSYSIRNQPQHF

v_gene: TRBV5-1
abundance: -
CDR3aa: CASSLALEGEQYF

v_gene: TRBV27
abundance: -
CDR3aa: CASSRTGYQPQHF

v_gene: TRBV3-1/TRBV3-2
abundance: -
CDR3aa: CASSLDRVVSPLHF

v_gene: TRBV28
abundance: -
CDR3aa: CASSLFQGAHTGGYTF

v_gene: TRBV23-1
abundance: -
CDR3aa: CASSPPIGGRGTSTDTQYF

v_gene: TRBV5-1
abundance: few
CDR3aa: CASSFQGDYGYTF

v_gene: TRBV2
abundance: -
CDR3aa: CASSLLYQETQYF

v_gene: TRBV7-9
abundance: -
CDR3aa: CASSPRLRQETQYF

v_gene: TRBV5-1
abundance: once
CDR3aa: CASSLSGSGEETQYF

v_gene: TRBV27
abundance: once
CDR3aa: CASSIQSVDGYNSPLHF

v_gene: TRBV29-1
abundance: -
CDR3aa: CSVVPGRAGSSSYEQYF

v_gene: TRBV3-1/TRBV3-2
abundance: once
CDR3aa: CASSQVALAGEVRSYEQYF

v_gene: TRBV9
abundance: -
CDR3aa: CASSVGTAGETQYF